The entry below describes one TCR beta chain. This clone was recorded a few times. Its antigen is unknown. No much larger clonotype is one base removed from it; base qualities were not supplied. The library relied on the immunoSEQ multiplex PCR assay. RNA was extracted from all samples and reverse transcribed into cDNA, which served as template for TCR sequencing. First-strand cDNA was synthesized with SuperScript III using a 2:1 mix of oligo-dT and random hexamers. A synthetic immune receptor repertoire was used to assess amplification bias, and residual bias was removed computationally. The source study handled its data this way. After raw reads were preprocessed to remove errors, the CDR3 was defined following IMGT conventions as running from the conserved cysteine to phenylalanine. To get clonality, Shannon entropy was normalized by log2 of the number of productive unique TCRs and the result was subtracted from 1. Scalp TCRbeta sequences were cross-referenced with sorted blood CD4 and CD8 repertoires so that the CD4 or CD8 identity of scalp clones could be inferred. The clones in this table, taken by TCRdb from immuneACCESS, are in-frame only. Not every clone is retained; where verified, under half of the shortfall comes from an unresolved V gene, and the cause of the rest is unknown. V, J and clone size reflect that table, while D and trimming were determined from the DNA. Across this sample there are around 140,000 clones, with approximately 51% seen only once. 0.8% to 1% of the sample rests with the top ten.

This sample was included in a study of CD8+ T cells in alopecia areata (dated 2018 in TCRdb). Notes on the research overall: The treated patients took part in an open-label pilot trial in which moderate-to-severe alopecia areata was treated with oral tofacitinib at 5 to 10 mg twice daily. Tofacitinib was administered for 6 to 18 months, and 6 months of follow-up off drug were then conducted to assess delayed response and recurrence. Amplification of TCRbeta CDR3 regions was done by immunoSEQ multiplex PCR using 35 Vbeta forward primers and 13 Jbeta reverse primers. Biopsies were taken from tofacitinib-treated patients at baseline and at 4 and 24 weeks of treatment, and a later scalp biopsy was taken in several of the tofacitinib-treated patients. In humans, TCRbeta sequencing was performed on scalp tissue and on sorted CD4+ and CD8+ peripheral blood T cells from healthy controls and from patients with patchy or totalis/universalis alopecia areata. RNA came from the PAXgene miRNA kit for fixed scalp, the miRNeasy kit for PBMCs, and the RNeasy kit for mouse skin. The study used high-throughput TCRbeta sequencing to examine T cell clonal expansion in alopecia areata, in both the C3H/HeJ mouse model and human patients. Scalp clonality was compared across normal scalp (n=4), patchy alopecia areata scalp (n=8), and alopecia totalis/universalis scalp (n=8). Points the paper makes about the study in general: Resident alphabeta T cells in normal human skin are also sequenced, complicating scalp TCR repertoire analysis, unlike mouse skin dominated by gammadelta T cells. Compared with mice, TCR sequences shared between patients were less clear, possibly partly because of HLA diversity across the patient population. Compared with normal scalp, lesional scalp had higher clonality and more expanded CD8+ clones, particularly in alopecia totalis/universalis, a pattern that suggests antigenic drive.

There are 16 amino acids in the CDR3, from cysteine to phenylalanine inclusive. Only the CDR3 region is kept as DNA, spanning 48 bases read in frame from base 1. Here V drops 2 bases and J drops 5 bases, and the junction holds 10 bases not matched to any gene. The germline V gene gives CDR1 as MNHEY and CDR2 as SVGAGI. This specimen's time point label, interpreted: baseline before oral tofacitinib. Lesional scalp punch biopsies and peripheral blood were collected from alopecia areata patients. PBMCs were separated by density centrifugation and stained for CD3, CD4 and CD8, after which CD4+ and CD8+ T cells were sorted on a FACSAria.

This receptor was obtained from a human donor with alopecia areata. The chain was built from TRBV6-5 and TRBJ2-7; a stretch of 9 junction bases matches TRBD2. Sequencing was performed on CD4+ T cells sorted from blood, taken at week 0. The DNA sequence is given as TGTGCCAGCAGTTACGGTCTAGCGGGAAGGTTTGACGAGCAGTACTTC. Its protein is CASSYGLAGRFDEQYF.